The T cell receptor (beta chain) described here comes from a study of CD8+CD57+ T cells in acquired aplastic anemia. About this clonotype itself: Its antigen is unknown.

Genomic DNA, serving as template, underwent TCR beta VDJ and CDR3 profiling. TCRdb ran MiXCR on the reads and lists one entry per CDR3 protein. The table has just over 150,000 distinct CDR3 sequences, around 52% seen once. The germline V gene has CDR1 SGHTA and CDR2 FQGNSA. This CDR3 has 14 residues. For sequencing, patients were chosen who had shown expansion of CD8+CD57+ cells by flow cytometry. Regarding the study as a whole: Patients and controls shared 25 to 30 CD8+ CDR3 sequences, highly expressed in patients. Patients and controls were not found to differ significantly in CD8+ Simpson's diversity.

The sequence was obtained from a human donor with aplastic anemia. Input material: sorted CD4+, CD8+, or CD8+CD57+ T cells (not recorded which) from PBMCs. The chain combines TRBV7-2 with TRBJ2-3; D not resolved. The J call could be wrong; TRBJ1-5 is a better fit for the DNA end. CDR3 DNA sequence: TGTGCCAGCAGCCAAGCGGGAGTCCCAGATACGCAGCATTTT. This sequence encodes CASSQAGVPDTQHF.